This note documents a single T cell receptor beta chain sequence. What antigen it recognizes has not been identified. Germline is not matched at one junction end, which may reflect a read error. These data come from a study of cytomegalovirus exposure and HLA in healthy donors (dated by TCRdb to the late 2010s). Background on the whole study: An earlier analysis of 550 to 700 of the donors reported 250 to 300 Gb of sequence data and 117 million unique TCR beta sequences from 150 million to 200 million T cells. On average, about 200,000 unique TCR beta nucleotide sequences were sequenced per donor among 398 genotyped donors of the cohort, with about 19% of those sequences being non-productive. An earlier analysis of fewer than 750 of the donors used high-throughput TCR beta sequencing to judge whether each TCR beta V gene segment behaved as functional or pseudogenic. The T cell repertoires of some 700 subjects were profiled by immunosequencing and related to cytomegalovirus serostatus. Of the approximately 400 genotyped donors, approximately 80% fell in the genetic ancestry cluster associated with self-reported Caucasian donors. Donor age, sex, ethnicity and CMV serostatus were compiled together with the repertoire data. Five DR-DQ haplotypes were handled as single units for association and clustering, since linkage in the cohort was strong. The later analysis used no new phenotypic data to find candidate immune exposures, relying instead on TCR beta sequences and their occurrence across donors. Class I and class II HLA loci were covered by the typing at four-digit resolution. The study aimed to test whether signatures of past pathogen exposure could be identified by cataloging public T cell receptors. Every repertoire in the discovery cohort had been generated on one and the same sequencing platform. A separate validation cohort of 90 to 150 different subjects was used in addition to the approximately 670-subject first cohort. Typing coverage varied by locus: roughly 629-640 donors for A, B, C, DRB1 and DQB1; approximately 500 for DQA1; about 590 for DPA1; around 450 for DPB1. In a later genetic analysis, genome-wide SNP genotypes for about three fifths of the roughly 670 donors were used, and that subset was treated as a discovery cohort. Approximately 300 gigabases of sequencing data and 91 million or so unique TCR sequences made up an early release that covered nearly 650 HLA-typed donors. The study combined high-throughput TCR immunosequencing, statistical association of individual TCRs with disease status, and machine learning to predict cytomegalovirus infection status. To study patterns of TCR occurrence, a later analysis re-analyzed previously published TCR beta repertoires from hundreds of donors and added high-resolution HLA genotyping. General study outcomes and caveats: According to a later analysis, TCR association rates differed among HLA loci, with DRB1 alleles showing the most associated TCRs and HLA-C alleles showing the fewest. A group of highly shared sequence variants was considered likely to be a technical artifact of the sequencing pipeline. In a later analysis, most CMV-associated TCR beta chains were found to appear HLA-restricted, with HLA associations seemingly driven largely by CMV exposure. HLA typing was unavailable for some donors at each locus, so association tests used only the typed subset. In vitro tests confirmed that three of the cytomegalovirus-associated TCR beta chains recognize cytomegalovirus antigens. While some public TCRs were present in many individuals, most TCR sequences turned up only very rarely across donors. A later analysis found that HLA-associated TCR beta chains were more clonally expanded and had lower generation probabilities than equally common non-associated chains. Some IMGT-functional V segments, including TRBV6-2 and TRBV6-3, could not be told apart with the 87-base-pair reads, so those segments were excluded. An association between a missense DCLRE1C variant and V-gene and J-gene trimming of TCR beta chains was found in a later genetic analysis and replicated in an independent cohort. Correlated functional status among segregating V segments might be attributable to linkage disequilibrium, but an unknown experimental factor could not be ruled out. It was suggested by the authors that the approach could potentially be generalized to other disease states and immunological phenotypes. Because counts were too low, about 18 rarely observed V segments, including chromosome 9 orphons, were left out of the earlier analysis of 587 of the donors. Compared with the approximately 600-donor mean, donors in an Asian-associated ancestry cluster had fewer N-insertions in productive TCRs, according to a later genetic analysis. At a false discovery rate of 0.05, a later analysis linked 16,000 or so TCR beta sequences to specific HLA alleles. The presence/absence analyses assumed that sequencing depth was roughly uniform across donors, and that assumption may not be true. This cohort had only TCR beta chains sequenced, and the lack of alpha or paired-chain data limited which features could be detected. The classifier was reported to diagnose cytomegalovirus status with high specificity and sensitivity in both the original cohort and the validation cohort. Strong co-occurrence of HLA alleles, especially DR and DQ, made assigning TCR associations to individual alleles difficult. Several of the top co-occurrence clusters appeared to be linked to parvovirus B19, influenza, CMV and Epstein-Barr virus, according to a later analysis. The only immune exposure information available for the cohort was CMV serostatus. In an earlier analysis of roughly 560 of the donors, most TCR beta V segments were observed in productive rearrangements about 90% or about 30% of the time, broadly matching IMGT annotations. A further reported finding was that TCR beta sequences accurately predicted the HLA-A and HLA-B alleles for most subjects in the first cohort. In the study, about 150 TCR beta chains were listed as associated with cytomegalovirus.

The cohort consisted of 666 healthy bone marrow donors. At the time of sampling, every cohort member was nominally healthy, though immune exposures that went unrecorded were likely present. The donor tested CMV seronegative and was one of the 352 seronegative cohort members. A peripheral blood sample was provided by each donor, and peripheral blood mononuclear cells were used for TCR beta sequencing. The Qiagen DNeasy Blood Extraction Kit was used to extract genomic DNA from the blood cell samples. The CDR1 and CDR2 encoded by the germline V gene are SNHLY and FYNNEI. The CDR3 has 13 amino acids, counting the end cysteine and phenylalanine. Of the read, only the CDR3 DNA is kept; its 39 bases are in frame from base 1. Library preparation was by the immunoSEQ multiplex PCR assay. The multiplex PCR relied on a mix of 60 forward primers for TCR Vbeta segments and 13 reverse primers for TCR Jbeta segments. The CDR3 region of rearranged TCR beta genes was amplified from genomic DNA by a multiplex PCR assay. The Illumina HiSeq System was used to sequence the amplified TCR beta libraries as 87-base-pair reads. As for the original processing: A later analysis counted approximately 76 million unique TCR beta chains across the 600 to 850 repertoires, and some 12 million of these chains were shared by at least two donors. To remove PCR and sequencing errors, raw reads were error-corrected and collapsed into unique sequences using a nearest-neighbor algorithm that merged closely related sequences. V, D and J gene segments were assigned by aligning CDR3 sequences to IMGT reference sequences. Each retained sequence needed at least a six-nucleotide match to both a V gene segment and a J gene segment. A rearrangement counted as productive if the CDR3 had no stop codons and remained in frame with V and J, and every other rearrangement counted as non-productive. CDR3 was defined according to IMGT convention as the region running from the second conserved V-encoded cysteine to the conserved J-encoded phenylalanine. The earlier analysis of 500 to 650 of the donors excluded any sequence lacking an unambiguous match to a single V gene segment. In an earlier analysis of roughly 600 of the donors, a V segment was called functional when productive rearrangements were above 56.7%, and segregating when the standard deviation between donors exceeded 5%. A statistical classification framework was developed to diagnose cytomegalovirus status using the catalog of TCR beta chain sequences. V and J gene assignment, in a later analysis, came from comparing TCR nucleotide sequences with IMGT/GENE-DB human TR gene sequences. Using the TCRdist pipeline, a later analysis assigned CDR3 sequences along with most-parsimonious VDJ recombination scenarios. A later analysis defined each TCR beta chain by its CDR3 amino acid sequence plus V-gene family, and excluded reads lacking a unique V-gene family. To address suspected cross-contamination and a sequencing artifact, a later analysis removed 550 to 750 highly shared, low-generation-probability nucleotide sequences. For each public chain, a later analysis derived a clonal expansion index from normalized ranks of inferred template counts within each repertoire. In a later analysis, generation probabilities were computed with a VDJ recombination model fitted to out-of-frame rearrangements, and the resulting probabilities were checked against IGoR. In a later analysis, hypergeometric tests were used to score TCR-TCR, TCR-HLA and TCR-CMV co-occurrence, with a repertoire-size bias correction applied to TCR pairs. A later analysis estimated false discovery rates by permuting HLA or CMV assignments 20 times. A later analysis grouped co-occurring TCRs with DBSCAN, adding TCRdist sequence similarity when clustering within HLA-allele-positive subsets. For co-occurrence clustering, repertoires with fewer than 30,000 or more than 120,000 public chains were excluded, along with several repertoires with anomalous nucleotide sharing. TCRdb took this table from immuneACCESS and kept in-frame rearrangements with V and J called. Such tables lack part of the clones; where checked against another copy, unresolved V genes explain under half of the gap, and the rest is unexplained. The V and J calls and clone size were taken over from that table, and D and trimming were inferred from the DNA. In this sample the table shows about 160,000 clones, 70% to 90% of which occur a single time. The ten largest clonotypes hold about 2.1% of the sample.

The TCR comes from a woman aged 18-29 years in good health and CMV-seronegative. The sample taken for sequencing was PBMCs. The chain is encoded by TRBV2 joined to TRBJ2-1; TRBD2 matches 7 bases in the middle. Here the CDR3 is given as CAGSGIVNNEQFF. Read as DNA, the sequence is TGTGCCGGCAGCGGGATTGTGAACAATGAGCAGTTCTTC.